Given below is one TCR beta chain in context. Germline assignment: CDR1 MDHEN and CDR2 SYDVKM. The CDR3 runs to 13 residues. This sample is drawn from a study of T cells expressing NK-cell markers. TCRdb derives one entry per CDR3 protein from the 5' RACE reads, leaving out DNA. This table holds around 14,000 distinct CDR3 sequences. Sequencing was carried out using blood T cells: a sorted CD56 or NKG2C T cell subset, CD4+ or CD8+ T cells, or bulk PBMC T cells (not recorded which). The chain couples TRBV28 to TRBJ2-7; TCRdb lists TRBD2, though no DNA is available to test this call. The clonotype originates from a man aged 18-70 years in good health. The CDR3 sequence is CASSREFTYEQYF.